This T cell receptor (beta chain) was identified in a study of blood T cell repertoires in COVID-19. For the study at large: Acute-phase and convalescent COVID-19 samples originated in the United States, Italy and Spain. The analysed material was cDNA or gDNA that came from T cells, B-cell-depleted T cells, or PBMCs.

V lost 8 bases and J lost 1; bases outside the gene matches: 7. CDR1 is ENHRY, CDR2 SYGVKD, per germline. The CDR3 length is 14 residues. The authors' processing: Amplification of reference gene primers was used by the study to estimate nucleated cell counts. Using immunoSEQ multiplex PCR, the repertoire was profiled, and TCRdb retains in-frame clones only, with some absent. Clone size and the V and J calls come from that table; the DNA yielded D and trimming. The table lists about 55,000 clones, 75% to 95% of them singletons, with approximately 15% in the top ten. This clonotype originated in an older man with acute or convalescent COVID-19. Source material: peripheral blood. The chain uses TRBV10-3 and TRBJ1-1; 7 bases fit TRBD1. The CDR3 bases are TGTGCCATCTCGACCGGACAGGAGAACACTGAAGCTTTCTTT. Protein: CAISTGQENTEAFF.